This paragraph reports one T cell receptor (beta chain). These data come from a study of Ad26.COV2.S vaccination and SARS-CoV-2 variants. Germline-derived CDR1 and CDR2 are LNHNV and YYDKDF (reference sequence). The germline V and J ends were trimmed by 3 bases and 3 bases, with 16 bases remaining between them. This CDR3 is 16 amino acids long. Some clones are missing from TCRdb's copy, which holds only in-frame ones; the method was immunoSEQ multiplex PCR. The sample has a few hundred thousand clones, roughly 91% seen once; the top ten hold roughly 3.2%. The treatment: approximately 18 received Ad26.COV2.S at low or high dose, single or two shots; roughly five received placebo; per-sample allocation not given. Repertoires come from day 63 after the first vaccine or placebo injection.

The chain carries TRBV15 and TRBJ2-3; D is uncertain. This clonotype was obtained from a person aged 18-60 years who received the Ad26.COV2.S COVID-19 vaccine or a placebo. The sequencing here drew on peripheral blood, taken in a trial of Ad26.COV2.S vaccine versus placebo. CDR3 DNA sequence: TGTGCCACCAGCAGTCCCCCAGGACGCGTGACAGATACGCAGTATTTT. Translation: CATSSPPGRVTDTQYF.